This T cell receptor (beta chain) was identified in a study of cytomegalovirus exposure and HLA in healthy donors. The PCR used 60 Vbeta and 13 Jbeta primers. Sequenced by immunoSEQ multiplex PCR; TCRdb stores in-frame clones only, minus some. This table holds roughly 120,000 clones, roughly four fifths found once. Sequenced sample: PBMCs. The source of this sequence is a male donor in good health and CMV-seropositive.

DNA for the CDR3: TGTGCCAGTACCCCGACCATGACAGCAGATACGCAGTATTTT. This codes for CASTPTMTADTQYF. The V and J genes are TRBV19 and TRBJ2-3; D is perhaps TRBD1 (5 bases). The germline gives CDR1 LNHDA, CDR2 SQIVND (reference sequence). Trimming stripped 7 bases from V and 4 bases from J, with 15 bases between. The CDR3 runs to 14 residues.